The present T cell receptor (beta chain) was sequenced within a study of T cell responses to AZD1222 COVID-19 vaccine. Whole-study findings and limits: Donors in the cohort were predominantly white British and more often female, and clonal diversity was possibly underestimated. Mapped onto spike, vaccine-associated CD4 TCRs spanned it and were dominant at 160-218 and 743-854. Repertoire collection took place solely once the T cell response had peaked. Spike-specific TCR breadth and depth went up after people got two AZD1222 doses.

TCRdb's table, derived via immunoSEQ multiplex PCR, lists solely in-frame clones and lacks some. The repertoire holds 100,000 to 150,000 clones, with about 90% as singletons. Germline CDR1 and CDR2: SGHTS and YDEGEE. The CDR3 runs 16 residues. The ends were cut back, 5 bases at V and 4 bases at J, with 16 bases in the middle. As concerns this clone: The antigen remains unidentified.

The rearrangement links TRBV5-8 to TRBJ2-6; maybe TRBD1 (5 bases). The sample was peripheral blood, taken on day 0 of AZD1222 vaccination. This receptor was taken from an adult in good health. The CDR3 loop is CASSTGPSSGANVLTF. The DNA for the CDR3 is TGTGCCAGCAGTACAGGCCCCTCTTCGGGGGCCAACGTCCTGACTTTC.